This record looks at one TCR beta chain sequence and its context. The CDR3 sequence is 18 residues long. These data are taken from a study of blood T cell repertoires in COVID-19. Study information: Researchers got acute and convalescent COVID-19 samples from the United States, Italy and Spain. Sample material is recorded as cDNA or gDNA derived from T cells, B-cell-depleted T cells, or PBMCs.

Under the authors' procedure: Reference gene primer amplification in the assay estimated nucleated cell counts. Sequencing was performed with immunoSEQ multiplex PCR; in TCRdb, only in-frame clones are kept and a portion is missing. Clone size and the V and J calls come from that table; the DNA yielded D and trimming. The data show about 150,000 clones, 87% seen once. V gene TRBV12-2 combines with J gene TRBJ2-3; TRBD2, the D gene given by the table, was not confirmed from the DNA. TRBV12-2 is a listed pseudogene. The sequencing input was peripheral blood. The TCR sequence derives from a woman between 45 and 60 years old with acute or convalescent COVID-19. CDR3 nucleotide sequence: TGTGCAAGTCGCTTAGTTGGACTAGCGGGGGACTACACAGATACGCAGTATTTT. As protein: CASRLVGLAGDYTDTQYF.